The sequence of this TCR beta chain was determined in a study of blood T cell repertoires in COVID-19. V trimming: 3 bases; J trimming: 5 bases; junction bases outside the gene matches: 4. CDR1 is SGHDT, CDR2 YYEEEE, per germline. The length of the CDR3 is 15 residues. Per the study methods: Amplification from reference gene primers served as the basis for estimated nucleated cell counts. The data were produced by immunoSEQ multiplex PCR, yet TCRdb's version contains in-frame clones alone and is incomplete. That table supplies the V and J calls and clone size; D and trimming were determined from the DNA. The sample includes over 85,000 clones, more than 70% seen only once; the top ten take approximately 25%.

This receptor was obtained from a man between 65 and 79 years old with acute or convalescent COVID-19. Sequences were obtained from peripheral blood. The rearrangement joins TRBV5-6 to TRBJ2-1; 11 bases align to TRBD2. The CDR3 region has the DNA TGTGCCAGCAGCTGGGGGGGACTAGCGGACAATGAGCAGTTCTTC. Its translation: CASSWGGLADNEQFF.